The 23 T cell receptor beta chains presented below share a single source sample, sequenced in a study of control samples from healthy donors and cancer patients. The assay was immunoSEQ multiplex PCR, and TCRdb's table has in-frame clones only and misses some. The data show 100,000 or so clones, 85% to 90% seen once. Specimen: blood. All receptors derive from a man aged 25-45 years in good health.

This clone appeared a few times. The chain is built from TRBV24-1 and TRBJ2-2; no clear D gene. V was clipped by 0 bases and J by 5 bases, with 9 bases between them. This CDR3 contains 15 residues. Germline CDR1 is KGHDR and CDR2 is SFDVKD. The CDR3 DNA sequence: TGTGCCACCAGTGATTTGGTGGCGGAGACCGGGGAGCTGTTTTTT. Amino acid sequence: CATSDLVAETGELFF.

The chain couples TRBV19 to TRBJ2-7; 9 bases are a match to TRBD2. CDR3 length: 15 amino acids. Germline assignment: CDR1 LNHDA and CDR2 SQIVND (reference sequence). Germline trimming cut 3 bases from V and 3 bases from J; bases unmatched to any gene: 6. CDR3 sequence reads: CASSIQTAGGYEQYF. The CDR3 coding sequence is TGTGCCAGTAGTATCCAGACAGCGGGAGGCTACGAGCAGTACTTC.

This clone appeared a single time. The J gene is TRBJ1-1, the V gene TRBV30; D may be TRBD1 (6 bases). The CDR3 has 14 amino acids. The ends were cut back, 0 bases at V and 0 bases at J, with 8 bases in the middle. The V gene's germline CDR1 is GTSNPN and CDR2 SVGIG (reference sequence). DNA of the CDR3: TGTGCCTGGAGTGTGGGGGGGCTGAACACTGAAGCTTTCTTT. Protein sequence: CAWSVGGLNTEAFF.

The V call is TRBV11-2, the J call TRBJ2-7, with 9 positions matching TRBD2. Germline V CDR1 and CDR2: SGHAT, FQNNGV. The CDR3 runs 15 residues. V shed 0 bases and J 4 bases; nucleotides not matched to a gene: 4. The CDR3 spells CASSLERTSVYEQYF. CDR3 in DNA: TGTGCCAGCAGCTTAGAGAGGACTAGCGTTTACGAGCAGTACTTC. The full variable domain, in which reference TRBV11-2 and TRBJ2-7 provide the parts outside the CDR3, is EAGVAQSPRYKIIEKRQSVAFWCNPISGHATLYWYQQILGQGPKLLIQFQNNGVVDDSQLPKDRFSAERLKGVDSTLKIQPAKLEDSAVYLCASSLERTSVYEQYFGPGTRLTVT.

The genes are TRBV11-2 and TRBJ2-5; TRBD2 might be the D (6 bases). V was trimmed by 2 bases and J by 5 bases, leaving 12 bases between them. Germline lookup yields CDR1 SGHAT and CDR2 FQNNGV. The CDR3 contains 14 residues. CDR3 in DNA: TGTGCCAGCAGCTTACTAGCGAGTATGGAGACCCAGTACTTC. It encodes CASSLLASMETQYF.

The rearrangement joins TRBV24-1 to TRBJ1-2; 9 bases are shared with TRBD1. Germline V gene data show CDR1 as KGHDR and CDR2 as SFDVKD. The CDR3 consists of 16 residues. The junction had 9 bases not matched to a gene; V was cut back by 4 bases and J by 4 bases. CDR3 amino acids: CATSEGQGAKSYGYTF. The CDR3 DNA reads as TGTGCCACCAGTGAGGGACAGGGCGCTAAATCCTATGGCTACACCTTC.

The J gene is TRBJ1-4, the V gene TRBV27, with 7 nucleotides matching TRBD1. With V trimmed by 5 bases and J by 3 bases, 6 bases remained unmatched. Germline V gene sequence: CDR1 MNHEY, CDR2 SMNVEV (reference sequence). This CDR3 comprises 15 residues. The CDR3 sequence: CASSQTGRANEKLFF. Here the CDR3 DNA reads TGTGCCAGCAGTCAGACAGGGAGGGCTAATGAAAAACTGTTTTTT.

The chain is built from TRBV15 and TRBJ2-7; the D is unclear. CDR1 is LNHNV and CDR2 is YYDKDF in the germline V gene (reference sequence). CDR3 size: 13 residues. With 4 bases removed from V and 0 bases from J, the gap between germline ends came to 7 bases. The CDR3 nucleotides are TGTGCCACCAGCAAGGTAAACTCCTACGAGCAGTACTTC. It is translated as CATSKVNSYEQYF.

The chain links TRBV7-2 to TRBJ1-3; D might be TRBD1 (6 bases). This CDR3 comprises 15 residues. V lost 6 bases, J lost 4 bases, and 16 bases lay in between. CDR1 SGHTA and CDR2 FQGNSA come from the germline V gene. CDR3 nucleotide sequence: TGTGCCAGCAGTCCGTGGGGGGCTAGAGGAAACACCATATATTTT. Translation gives CASSPWGARGNTIYF.

The chain employs TRBV12-3 or TRBV12-4 and TRBJ1-6; unclear D gene. Trimming stripped 3 bases from V and 7 bases from J, with 7 bases between. The CDR3 consists of 13 residues. The CDR3 is CASSLMRNSPLHF. CDR3 sequence (DNA): TGTGCCAGCAGTTTGATGAGGAATTCACCCCTCCACTTT.

The rearrangement links TRBV12-3 or TRBV12-4 to TRBJ1-3; D not resolved. This CDR3 has 11 amino acids. Trimming stripped 10 bases from V and 2 bases from J, with 6 bases between. CDR3 in DNA: TGTGCCACCCTGACTGGAAACACCATATATTTT. Residues: CATLTGNTIYF.

CDR3: CASSQAGLSYEQYF. The CDR3 DNA reads TGTGCCAGCAGCCAAGCAGGATTGTCCTACGAGCAGTACTTC. V and J are TRBV3-1 (or the pseudogene TRBV3-2) and TRBJ2-7; D is unresolved. The CDR3 runs 14 residues. Between the trimmed V and J ends, which lost 1 base and 1 base, there was a span of 8 bases. From germline, CDR1 is LGHDT and CDR2 YNNKEL (reference sequence).

The genes are TRBV11-2 and TRBJ2-1, with 8 bases fitting TRBD2. The CDR3 contains 15 residues. The trim removed 5 bases at V and 4 bases at J, leaving 7 bases unmatched. The germline V gene encodes CDR1 SGHAT and CDR2 FQNNGV. CDR3 region: CASSREASGYNEQFF. In DNA form, the CDR3 reads TGTGCCAGCAGCAGGGAGGCTAGCGGGTACAATGAGCAGTTCTTC.

J is TRBJ1-3 and V is TRBV30; TRBD1 matches at 7 bases. The V gene's germline CDR1 is GTSNPN and CDR2 SVGIG (reference sequence). CDR3 length: 14 residues. J gave up 1 base and V 5 bases, and 5 bases lay outside the gene matches. The CDR3 loop reads CAWATGISGNTIYF. DNA for the CDR3: TGTGCCTGGGCGACAGGGATTTCTGGAAACACCATATATTTT. Full variable domain (outside the CDR3, taken from reference TRBV30 and TRBJ1-3): SQTIHQWPATLVQPVGSPLSLECTVEGTSNPNLYWYRQAAGRGLQLLFYSVGIGQISSEVPQNLSASRPQDRQFILSSKKLLLSDSGFYLCAWATGISGNTIYFGEGSWLTVV.

This chain joins TRBV28 and TRBJ2-1, with D perhaps TRBD1 (6 bases). In germline, CDR1 is MDHEN, CDR2 SYDVKM. The CDR3 spans 13 residues. V dropped 7 bases and J dropped 6 bases, with 13 bases sitting between them. The chain's CDR3 is CASTMDRSNEQFF. The CDR3 DNA follows: TGTGCCAGCACTATGGACAGATCCAATGAGCAGTTCTTC.

The gene calls are TRBV4-1 and TRBJ2-7; 12 bases are a match to TRBD2. Germline V gives CDR1 MGHRA, CDR2 YSYEKL. The CDR3 sequence is 13 residues long. V was clipped by 4 bases and J by 5 bases; unmatched bases: 0. CDR3 in DNA: TGCGCCAGCAGCCGGACTAGCGGGAACGAGCAGTACTTC. This sequence encodes CASSRTSGNEQYF.

The V call is TRBV5-5, the J call TRBJ2-3; D may be TRBD1 or TRBD2 (6 bases each). CDR1 and CDR2 (germline): SGHKS, YYEKEE (reference sequence). Trimming pared 4 bases from V and 4 bases from J, leaving 13 bases between. The CDR3 totals 14 residues. CDR3 amino acids: CASSPYREADTQYF. The CDR3 nucleotides are TGTGCCAGCAGCCCCTACAGGGAGGCAGATACGCAGTATTTT.

This clone was observed a handful of times. The gene calls are TRBV19 and TRBJ2-7; D may be TRBD2 (5 bases). The V gene lost 6 bases and the J gene lost 3 bases, with 12 bases spanning the gap. From germline, CDR1 is LNHDA and CDR2 SQIVND (reference sequence). The CDR3 consists of 13 residues. In DNA, the CDR3 is TGTGCCAGTAGAAAAAGTGGGAGCTACGAGCAGTACTTC. Protein product: CASRKSGSYEQYF.

The chain carries TRBV6-2 or TRBV6-3 and TRBJ2-1; TRBD1 matches 7 bases. The J segment lost 2 bases and the V segment lost 5 bases, leaving 3 bases of the junction unmatched. CDR1 and CDR2 (germline): MNHEY, SVGEGT. The CDR3 loop spans 14 amino acids. The CDR3 spells CASSAQGAYNEQFF. The CDR3 DNA sequence: TGTGCCAGCAGTGCCCAGGGGGCCTACAATGAGCAGTTCTTC.

The V gene is TRBV19, the J gene TRBJ1-5, with a possible D match to TRBD1 (6 bases). The CDR3 runs to 14 residues. Germline lookup yields CDR1 LNHDA and CDR2 SQIVND (reference sequence). Trimming pared 9 bases from V and 7 bases from J, leaving 19 bases between. CDR3 protein: CASTDRVGNQPQHF. CDR3 coding DNA: TGTGCCAGCACGGACAGAGTCGGAAACCAGCCCCAGCATTTT. Looking up the rest from reference TRBV19 and TRBJ1-5 gives the full variable domain: DGGITQSPKYLFRKEGQNVTLSCEQNLNHDAMYWYRQDPGQGLRLIYYSQIVNDFQKGDIAEGYSVSREKKESFPLTVTSAQKNPTAFYLCASTDRVGNQPQHFGDGTRLSIL.

V gene TRBV5-1 combines with J gene TRBJ1-5; no definite D call. The germline gives CDR1 SGHRS, CDR2 YFSETQ. Trimming took 4 bases from V and 0 from J, leaving 11 bases between them. The CDR3 sequence is 15 residues long. The CDR3 loop is CASSQDGSSNQPQHF. DNA of the CDR3: TGCGCCAGCAGCCAGGACGGTTCTAGCAATCAGCCCCAGCATTTT.

Regarding this clone: Other DNA sequences from this sample encode an identical CDR3 as well. The chain is built from TRBV4-1 and TRBJ1-2; 11 positions agree with TRBD1. J gave up 8 bases and V 0 bases, and 14 bases lay outside the gene matches. The germline V gene has CDR1 MGHRA and CDR2 YSYEKL. The CDR3 spans 18 residues. CDR3 DNA sequence: TGCGCCAGCAGCCAAGATCCGGGACAGGGGGTTATCGGGGGGGGCTACACCTTC. This codes for CASSQDPGQGVIGGGYTF.

The genes are TRBV5-4 and TRBJ1-4; perhaps TRBD1 as D (5 bases). The CDR3 spans 14 residues. From germline, CDR1 is SGHNT and CDR2 YYREEE (reference sequence). V shed 1 base and J shed 3 bases, with 7 bases lying between them. The CDR3 sequence is CASSLRGANEKLFF. CDR3 DNA: TGTGCCAGCAGCTTGCGGGGGGCTAATGAAAAACTGTTTTTT.